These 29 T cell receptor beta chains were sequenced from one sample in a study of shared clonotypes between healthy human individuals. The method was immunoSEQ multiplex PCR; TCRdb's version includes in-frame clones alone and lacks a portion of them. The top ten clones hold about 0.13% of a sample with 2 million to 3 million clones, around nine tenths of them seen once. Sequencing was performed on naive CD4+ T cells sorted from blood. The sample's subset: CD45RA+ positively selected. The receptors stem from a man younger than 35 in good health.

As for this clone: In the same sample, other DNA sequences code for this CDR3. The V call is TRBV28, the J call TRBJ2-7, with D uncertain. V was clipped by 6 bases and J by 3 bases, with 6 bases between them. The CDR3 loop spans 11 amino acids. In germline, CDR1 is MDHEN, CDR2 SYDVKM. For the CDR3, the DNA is TGTGCCAGCAGCCGCCTCTACGAGCAGTACTTC. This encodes CASSRLYEQYF.

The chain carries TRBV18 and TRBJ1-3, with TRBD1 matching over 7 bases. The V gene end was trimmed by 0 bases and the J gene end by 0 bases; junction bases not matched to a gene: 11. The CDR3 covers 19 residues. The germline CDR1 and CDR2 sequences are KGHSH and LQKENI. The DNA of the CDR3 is TGTGCCAGCTCACCACCGGGATTAGTACAGGGGAGCTCTGGAAACACCATATATTTT. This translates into CASSPPGLVQGSSGNTIYF.

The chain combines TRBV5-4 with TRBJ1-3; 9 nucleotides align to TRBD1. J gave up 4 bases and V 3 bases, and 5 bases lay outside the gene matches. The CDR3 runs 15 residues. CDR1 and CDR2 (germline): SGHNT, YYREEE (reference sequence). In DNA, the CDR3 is TGTGCCAGCAGCTCACAGGGGGCGCAAGGAAACACCATATATTTT. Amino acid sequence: CASSSQGAQGNTIYF. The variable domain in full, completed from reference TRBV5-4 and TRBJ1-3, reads ETGVTQSPTHLIKTRGQQVTLRCSSQSGHNTVSWYQQALGQGPQFIFQYYREEENGRGNFPPRFSGLQFPNYSSELNVNALELDDSALYLCASSSQGAQGNTIYFGEGSWLTVV.

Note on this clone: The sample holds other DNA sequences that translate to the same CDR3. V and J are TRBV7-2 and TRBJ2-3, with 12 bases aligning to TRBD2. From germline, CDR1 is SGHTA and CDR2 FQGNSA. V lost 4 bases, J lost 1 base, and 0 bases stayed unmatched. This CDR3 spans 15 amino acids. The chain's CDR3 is CASSSSGRGTDTQYF. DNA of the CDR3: TGTGCCAGCAGCTCTAGCGGGAGGGGCACAGATACGCAGTATTTT.

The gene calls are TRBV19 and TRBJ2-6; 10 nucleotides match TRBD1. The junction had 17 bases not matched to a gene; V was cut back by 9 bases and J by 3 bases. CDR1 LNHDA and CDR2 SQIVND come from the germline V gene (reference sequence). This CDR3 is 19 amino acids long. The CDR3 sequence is CASSLPTGGSLVGANVLTF. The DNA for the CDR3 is TGTGCCAGCTCGCTCCCGACAGGGGGCTCTTTAGTTGGGGCCAACGTCCTGACTTTC.

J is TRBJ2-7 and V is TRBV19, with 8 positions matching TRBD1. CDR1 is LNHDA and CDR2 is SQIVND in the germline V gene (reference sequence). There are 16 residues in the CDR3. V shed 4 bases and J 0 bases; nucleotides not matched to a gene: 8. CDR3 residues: CASSKITGGGSYEQYF. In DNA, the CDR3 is TGTGCCAGTAGTAAAATTACAGGGGGAGGCTCCTACGAGCAGTACTTC.

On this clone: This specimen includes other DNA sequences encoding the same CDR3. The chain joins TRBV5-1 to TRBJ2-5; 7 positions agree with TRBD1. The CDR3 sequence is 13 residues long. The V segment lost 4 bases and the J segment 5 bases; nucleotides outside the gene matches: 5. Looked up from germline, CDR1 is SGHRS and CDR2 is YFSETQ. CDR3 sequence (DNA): TGCGCCAGCAGCCGAGGGGGCGAGGAGACCCAGTACTTC. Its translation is CASSRGGEETQYF.

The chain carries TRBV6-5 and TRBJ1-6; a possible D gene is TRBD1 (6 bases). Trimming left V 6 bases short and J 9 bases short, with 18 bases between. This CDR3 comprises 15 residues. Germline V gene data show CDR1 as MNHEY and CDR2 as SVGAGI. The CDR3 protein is CASSPSGAIGSPLHF. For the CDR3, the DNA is TGTGCCAGCAGCCCCTCAGGGGCCATTGGTTCACCCCTCCACTTT.

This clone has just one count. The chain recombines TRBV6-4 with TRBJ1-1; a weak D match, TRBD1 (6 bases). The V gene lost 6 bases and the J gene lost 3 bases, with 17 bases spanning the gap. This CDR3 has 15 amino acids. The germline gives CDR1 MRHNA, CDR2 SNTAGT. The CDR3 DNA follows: TGTGCCAGCAGGCGGGCGGGGGGCGCGGACACTGAAGCTTTCTTT. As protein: CASRRAGGADTEAFF.

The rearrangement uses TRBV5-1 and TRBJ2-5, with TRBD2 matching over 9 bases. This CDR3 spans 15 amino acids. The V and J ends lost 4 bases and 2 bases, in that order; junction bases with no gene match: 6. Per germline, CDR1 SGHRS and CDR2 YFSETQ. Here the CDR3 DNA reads TGCGCCAGCAGCCAGACTAGCGGTTCACAAGAGACCCAGTACTTC. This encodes CASSQTSGSQETQYF.

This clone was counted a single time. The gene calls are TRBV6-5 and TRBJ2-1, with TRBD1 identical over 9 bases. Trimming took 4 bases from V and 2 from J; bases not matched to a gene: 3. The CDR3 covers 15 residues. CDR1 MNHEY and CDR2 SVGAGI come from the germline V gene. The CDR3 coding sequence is TGTGCCAGCAGTTTCCGGGACAGGGCCTACAATGAGCAGTTCTTC. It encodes CASSFRDRAYNEQFF.

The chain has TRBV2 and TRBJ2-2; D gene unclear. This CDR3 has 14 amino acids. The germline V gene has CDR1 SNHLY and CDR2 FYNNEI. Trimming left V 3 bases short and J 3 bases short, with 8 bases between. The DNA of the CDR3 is TGTGCCAGCAGTGAGGGCGGATACACCGGGGAGCTGTTTTTT. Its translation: CASSEGGYTGELFF.

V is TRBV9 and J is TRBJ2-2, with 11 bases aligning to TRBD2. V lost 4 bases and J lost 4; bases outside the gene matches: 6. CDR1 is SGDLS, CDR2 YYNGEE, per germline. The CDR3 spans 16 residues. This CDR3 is CASSKLAGAITGELFF. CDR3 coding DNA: TGTGCCAGCAGCAAACTAGCGGGAGCGATCACCGGGGAGCTGTTTTTT.

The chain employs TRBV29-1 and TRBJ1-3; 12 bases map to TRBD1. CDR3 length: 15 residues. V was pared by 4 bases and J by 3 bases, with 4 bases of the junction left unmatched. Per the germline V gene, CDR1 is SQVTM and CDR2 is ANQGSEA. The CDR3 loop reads CSVGGQGARGNTIYF. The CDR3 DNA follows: TGCAGCGTTGGGGGACAGGGGGCGCGTGGAAACACCATATATTTT.

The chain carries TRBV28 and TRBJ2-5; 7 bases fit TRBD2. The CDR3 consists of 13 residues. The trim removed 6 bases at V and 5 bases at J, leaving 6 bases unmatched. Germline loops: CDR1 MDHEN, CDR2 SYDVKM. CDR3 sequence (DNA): TGTGCCAGCAGCCGGGGGGAGTGGGAGACCCAGTACTTC. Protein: CASSRGEWETQYF.

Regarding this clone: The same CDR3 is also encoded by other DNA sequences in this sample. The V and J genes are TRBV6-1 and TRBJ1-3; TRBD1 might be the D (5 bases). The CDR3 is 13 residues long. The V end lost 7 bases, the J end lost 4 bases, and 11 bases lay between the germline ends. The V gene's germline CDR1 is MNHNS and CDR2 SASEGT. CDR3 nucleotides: TGTGCCAGCAACGGGGGATCCGGAAACACCATATATTTT. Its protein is CASNGGSGNTIYF.

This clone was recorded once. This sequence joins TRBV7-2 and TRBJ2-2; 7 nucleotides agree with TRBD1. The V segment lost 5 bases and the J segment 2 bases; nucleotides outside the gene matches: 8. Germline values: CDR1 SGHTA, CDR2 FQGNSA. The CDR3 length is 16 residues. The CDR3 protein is CASSKAGTVNTGELFF. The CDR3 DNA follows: TGTGCCAGCAGCAAGGCCGGGACAGTTAACACCGGGGAGCTGTTTTTT.

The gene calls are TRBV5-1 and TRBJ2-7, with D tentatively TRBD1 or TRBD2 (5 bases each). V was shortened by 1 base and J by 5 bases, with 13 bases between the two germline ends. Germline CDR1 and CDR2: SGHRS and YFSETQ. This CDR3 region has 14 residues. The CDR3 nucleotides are TGCGCCAGCAGCTTGTATCCAGGGACGAACGAGCAGTACTTC. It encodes CASSLYPGTNEQYF.

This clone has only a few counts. The CDR3 nucleotides read TGTGCCATGGCGGGGGCAGTGAACACTGAAGCTTTCTTT. This codes for CAMAGAVNTEAFF. The chain carries TRBV10-3 and TRBJ1-1, with D possibly matching TRBD1 (6 bases). This CDR3 spans 13 amino acids. Per germline, CDR1 ENHRY and CDR2 SYGVKD. V was pared by 9 bases and J by 0 bases, with 11 bases between.

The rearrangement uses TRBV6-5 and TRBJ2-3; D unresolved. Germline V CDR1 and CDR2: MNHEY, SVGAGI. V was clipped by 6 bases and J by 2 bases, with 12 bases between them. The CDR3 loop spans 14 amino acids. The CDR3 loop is CASSFDGPTDTQYF. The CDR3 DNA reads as TGTGCCAGCAGCTTCGACGGTCCCACAGATACGCAGTATTTT.

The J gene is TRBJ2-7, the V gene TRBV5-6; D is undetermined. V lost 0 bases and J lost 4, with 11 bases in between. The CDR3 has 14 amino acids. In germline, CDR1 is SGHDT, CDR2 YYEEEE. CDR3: CASSLAKKAYEQYF. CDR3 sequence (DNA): TGTGCCAGCAGCTTGGCCAAAAAGGCGTACGAGCAGTACTTC.

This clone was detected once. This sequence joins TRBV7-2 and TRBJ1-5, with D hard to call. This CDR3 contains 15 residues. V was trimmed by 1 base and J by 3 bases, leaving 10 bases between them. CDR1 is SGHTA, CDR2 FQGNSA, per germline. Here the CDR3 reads CASSLEPGNNQPQHF. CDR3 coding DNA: TGTGCCAGCAGCTTAGAACCGGGAAACAATCAGCCCCAGCATTTT.

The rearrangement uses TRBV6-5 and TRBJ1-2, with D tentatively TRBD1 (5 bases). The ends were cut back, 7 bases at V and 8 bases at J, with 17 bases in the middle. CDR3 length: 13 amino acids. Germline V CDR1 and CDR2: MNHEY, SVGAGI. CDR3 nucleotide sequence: TGTGCCAGCACCAAAGGGACGTCGGGGGGCTACACCTTC. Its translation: CASTKGTSGGYTF.

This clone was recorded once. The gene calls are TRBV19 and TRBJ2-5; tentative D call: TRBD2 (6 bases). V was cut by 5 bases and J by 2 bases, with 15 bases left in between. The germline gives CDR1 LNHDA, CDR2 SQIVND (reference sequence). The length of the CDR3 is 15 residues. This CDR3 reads CASSVRPGGQETQYF. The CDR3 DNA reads TGTGCCAGTAGTGTTCGTCCAGGAGGGCAAGAGACCCAGTACTTC.

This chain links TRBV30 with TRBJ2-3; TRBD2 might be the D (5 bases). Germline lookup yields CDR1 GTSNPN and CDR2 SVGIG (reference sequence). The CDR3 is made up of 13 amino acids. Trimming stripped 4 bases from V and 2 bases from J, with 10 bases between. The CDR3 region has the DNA TGTGCCTGGACTAGCCAGAACACAGATACGCAGTATTTT. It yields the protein CAWTSQNTDTQYF.

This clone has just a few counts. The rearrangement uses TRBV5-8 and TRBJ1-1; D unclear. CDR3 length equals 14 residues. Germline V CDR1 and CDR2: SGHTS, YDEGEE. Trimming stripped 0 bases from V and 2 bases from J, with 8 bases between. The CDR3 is CASSLAGDNTEAFF. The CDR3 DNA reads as TGTGCCAGCAGCTTGGCTGGGGATAACACTGAAGCTTTCTTT.

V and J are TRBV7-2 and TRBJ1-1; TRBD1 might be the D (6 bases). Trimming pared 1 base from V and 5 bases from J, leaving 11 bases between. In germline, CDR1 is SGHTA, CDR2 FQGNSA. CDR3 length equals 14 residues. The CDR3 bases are TGTGCCAGCAGCTTAGTAGGGGGGAAAACTGAAGCTTTCTTT. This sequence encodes CASSLVGGKTEAFF.

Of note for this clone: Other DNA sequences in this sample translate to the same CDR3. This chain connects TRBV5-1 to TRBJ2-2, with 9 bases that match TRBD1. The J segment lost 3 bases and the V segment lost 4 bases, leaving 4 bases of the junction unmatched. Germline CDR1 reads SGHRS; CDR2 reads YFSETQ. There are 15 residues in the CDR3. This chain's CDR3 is CASSRDRADTGELFF. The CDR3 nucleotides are TGCGCCAGCAGCCGGGACAGGGCGGACACCGGGGAGCTGTTTTTT.

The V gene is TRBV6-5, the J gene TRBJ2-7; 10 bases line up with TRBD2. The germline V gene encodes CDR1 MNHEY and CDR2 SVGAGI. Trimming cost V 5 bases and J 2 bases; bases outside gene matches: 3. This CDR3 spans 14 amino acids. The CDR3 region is CASSRAGGPYEQYF. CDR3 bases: TGTGCCAGCAGTAGAGCGGGGGGGCCCTACGAGCAGTACTTC.